This T cell receptor beta chain was captured by sequencing in a study of patients and donors after allogeneic stem cell transplantation. This CDR3 has 15 residues. Germline V CDR1 and CDR2: SGHRS, YFSETQ. V lost 1 base to trimming and J lost 2 bases, with 9 bases between them. TCRdb re-analysed the RT-PCR reads in MiXCR, keeping a single row per CDR3 protein. In the table there are about a million distinct CDR3 sequences, about a sixth of which are singletons. Specimen: blood, either unsorted or a sorted T cell fraction (not recorded which). The rearrangement joins TRBV5-1 to TRBJ2-2; no definite D call. This receptor was taken from a human donor who was either an allogeneic HSCT recipient or a stem cell or donor lymphocyte infusion donor (not recorded which). It is not recorded whose cells these are; they may come from a transplant donor. CDR3 sequence: CASSLRTPNTGELFF. The CDR3 nucleotides read TGCGCCAGCAGCTTGAGAACTCCCAACACCGGGGAGCTGTTTTTT.